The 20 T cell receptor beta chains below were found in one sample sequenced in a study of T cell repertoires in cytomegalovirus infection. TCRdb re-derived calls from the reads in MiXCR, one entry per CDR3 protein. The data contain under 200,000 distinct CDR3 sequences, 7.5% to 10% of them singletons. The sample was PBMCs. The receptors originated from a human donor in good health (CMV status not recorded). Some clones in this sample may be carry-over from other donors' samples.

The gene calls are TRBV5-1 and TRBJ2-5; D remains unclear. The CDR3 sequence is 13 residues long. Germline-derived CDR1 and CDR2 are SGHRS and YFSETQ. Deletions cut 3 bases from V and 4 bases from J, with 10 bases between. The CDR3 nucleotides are TGCGCCAGCAGCTATGGCGCGTCAGAGACCCAGTACTTC. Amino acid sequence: CASSYGASETQYF. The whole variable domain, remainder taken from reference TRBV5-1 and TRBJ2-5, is KAGVTQTPRYLIKTRGQQVTLSCSPISGHRSVSWYQQTPGQGLQFLFEYFSETQRNKGNFPGRFSGRQFSNSRSEMNVSTLELGDSALYLCASSYGASETQYFGPGTRLLVL.

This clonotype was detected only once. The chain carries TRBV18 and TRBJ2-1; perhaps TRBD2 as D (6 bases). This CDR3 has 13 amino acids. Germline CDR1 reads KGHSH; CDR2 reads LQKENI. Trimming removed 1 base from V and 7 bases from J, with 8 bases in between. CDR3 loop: CASSPRLGNEQFF. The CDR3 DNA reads TGTGCCAGCTCACCACGACTAGGGAATGAGCAGTTCTTC. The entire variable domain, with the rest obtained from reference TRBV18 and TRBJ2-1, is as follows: NAGVMQNPRHLVRRRGQEARLRCSPMKGHSHVYWYRQLPEEGLKFMVYLQKENIIDESGMPKERFSAEFPKEGPSILRIQQVVRGDSAAYFCASSPRLGNEQFFGPGTRLTVL.

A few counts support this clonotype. CDR3 coding DNA: TGCGCCAGCAGCCAAGATGCAGGAAGGGCGCCGAATTCACCCCTCCACTTT. Its translation is CASSQDAGRAPNSPLHF. The chain recombines TRBV4-3 with TRBJ1-6; D remains ambiguous. The ends were cut back, 0 bases at V and 7 bases at J, with 16 bases in the middle. Germline CDR1 and CDR2: LGHNA and YSLEER. CDR3 length equals 17 residues.

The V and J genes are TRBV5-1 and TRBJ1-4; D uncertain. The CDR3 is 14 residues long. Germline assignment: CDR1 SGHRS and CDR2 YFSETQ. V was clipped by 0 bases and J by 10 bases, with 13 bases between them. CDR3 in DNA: TGCGCCAGCAGCTTGGATCCGGAAACGGTAAAACTGTTTTTT. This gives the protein CASSLDPETVKLFF. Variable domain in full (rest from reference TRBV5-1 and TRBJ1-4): KAGVTQTPRYLIKTRGQQVTLSCSPISGHRSVSWYQQTPGQGLQFLFEYFSETQRNKGNFPGRFSGRQFSNSRSEMNVSTLELGDSALYLCASSLDPETVKLFFGSGTQLSVL.

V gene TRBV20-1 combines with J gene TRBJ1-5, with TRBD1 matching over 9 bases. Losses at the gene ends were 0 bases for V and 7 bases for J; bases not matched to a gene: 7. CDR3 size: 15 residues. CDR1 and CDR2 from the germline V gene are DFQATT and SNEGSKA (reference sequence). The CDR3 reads CSARDGDREGQPQHF. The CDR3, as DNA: TGCAGTGCTAGAGATGGGGACAGGGAGGGCCAGCCCCAGCATTTT.

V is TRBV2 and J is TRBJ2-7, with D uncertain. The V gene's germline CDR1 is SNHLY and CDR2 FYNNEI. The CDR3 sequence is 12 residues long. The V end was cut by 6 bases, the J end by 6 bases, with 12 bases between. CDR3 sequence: CASRTVPIEQYF. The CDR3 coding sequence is TGTGCCAGCAGGACGGTTCCCATCGAGCAGTACTTC.

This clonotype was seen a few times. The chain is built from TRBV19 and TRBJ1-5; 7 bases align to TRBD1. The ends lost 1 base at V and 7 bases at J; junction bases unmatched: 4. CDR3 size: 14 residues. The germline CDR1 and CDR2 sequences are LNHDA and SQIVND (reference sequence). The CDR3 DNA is TGTGCCAGTAGTATAGGACAGGGCGGGCAGCCCCAGCATTTT. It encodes CASSIGQGGQPQHF.

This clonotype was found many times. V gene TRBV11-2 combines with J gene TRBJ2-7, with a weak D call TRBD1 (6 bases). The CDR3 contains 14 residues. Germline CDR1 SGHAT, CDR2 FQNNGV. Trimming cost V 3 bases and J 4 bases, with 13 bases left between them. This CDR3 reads CASSFAGTTYEQYF. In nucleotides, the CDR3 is TGTGCCAGCAGCTTTGCCGGGACAACTTACGAGCAGTACTTC.

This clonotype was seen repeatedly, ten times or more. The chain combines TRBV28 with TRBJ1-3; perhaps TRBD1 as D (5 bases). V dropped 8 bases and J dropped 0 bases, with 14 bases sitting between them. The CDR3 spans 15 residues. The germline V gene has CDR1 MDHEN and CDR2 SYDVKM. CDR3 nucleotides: TGTGCCAGCCGGGGGACGTTTCACTCTGGAAACACCATATATTTT. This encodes CASRGTFHSGNTIYF.

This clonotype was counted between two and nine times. CDR3 nucleotide sequence: TGCGCCAGCAGCCAAGTTGGCGGAAACTATGGCTACACCTTC. Translating gives CASSQVGGNYGYTF. V and J are TRBV4-1 and TRBJ1-2; D not resolved. The germline gives CDR1 MGHRA, CDR2 YSYEKL. The V and J ends lost 1 base and 2 bases respectively, with 8 bases between them. The CDR3 spans 14 residues.

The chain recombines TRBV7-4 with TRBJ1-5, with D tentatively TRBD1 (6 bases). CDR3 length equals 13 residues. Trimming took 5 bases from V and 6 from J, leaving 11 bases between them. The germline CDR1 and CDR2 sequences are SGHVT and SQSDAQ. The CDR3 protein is CASSEGVSQPQHF. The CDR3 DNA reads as TGTGCCAGCAGCGAGGGGGTTAGTCAGCCCCAGCATTTT.

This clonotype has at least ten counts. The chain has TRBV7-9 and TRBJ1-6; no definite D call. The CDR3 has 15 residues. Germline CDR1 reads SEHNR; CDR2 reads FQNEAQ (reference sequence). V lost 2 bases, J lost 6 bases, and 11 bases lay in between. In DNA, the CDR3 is TGTGCCAGCAGCTTACCGGGATCCGGTAATTCACCCCTCCACTTT. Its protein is CASSLPGSGNSPLHF.

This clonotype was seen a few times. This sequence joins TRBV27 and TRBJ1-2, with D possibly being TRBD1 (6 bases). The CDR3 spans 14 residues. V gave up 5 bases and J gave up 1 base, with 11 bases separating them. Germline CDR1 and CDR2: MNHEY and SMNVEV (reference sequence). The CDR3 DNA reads TGTGCCAGCAGTCAACAGGGTTTTAACTATGGCTACACCTTC. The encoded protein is CASSQQGFNYGYTF.

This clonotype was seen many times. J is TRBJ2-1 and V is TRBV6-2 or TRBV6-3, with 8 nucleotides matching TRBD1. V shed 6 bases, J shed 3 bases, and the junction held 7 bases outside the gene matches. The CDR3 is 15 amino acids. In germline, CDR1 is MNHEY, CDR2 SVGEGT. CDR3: CASRPQGAIYNEQFF. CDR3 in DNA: TGTGCCAGCAGACCTCAGGGGGCGATCTACAATGAGCAGTTCTTC.

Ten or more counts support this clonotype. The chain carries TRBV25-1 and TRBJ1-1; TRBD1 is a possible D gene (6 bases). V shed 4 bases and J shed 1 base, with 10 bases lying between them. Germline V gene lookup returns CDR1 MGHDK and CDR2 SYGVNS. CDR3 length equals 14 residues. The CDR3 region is CASSGRTANTEAFF. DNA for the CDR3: TGTGCCAGCAGTGGCCGGACAGCGAACACTGAAGCTTTCTTT.

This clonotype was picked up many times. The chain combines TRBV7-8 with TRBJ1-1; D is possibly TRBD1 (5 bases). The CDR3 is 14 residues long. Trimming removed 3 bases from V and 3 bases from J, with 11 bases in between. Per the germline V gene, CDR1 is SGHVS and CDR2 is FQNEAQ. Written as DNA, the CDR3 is TGTGCCAGCAGCTTTACCGGGACGTACACTGAAGCTTTCTTT. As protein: CASSFTGTYTEAFF.

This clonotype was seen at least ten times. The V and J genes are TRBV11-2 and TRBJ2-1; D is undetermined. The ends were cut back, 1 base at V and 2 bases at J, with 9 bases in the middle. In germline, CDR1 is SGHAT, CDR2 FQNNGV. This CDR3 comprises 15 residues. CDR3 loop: CASSLAGVPYNEQFF. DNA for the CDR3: TGTGCCAGCAGCTTAGCTGGGGTCCCCTACAATGAGCAGTTCTTC.

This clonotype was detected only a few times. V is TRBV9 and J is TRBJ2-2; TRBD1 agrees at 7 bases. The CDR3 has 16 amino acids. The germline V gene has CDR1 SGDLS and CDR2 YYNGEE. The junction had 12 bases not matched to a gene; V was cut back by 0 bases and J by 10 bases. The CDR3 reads CASSVARQGLRAELFF. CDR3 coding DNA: TGTGCCAGCAGCGTAGCAAGACAGGGATTGCGTGCGGAGCTGTTTTTT.

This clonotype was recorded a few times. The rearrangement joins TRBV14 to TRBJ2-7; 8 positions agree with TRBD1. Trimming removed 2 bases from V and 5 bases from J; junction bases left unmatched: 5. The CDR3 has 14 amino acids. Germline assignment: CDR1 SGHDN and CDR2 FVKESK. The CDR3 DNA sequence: TGTGCCAGCAGCCAACAAGACAGGGGCGACGAGCAGTACTTC. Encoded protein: CASSQQDRGDEQYF.

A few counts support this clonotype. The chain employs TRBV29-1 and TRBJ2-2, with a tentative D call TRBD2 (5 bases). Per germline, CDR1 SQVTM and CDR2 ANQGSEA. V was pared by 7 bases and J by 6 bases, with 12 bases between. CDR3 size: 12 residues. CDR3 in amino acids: CSAGLRAGELFF. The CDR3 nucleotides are TGCAGCGCTGGACTGAGGGCCGGGGAGCTGTTTTTT.